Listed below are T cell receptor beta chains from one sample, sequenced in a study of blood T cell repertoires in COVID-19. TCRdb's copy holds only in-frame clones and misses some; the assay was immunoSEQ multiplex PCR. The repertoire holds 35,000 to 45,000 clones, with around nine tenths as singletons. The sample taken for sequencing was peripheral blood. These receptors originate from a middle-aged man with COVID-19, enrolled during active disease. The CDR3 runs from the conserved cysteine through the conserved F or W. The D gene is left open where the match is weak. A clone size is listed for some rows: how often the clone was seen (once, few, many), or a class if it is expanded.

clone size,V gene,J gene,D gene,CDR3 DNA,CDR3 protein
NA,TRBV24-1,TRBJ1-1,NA,TGTGCCACCAGTGATTTGCGGGTTTGGTTCTTT,CATSDLRVWFF
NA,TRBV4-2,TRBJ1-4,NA,TGTGCCAGCAGCCAAGAAGTCCGGGGGGCGTCTAATGAAAAACTGTTTTTT,CASSQEVRGASNEKLFF
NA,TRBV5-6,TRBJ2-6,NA,TGTGCCAGCAGCTTGGACAGGCCGCTAACCAACGTCCTGACTTTC,CASSLDRPLTNVLTF
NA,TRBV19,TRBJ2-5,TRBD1,TGTGCCAGTAGTTTAAGGACAGGGGGCGTCGAGACCCAGTACTTC,CASSLRTGGVETQYF
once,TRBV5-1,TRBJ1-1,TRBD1,TGCGCCAGCAGCTTGCGACAGGGGGCGCAAGGCACTGAAGCTTTCTTT,CASSLRQGAQGTEAFF
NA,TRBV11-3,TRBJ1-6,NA,TGTGCCCCTGACAACAGGGTGAATTCACCCCTCCACTTT,CAPDNRVNSPLHF
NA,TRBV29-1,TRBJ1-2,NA,TGCAGCGTTGATTCAATAGGTAGGAACAGGGACTATGGCTACACCTTC,CSVDSIGRNRDYGYTF
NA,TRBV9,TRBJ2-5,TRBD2,TGTGCCAGCAGCGCCTATAGCGGGAGTAGGACCCAGTACTTC,CASSAYSGSRTQYF
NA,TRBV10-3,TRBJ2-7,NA,TGTGCCATCAGTGGGCTTATCTCCTACGAGCAGTACTTC,CAISGLISYEQYF
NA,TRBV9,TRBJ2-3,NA,TGTGCCAGCAGCGTAGGTCTACCTAGCACAGATACGCAGTATTTT,CASSVGLPSTDTQYF
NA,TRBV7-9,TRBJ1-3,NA,TGTGCCAGCAGCTTAGCCGGGGTCTCTGGAAACACCATATATTTT,CASSLAGVSGNTIYF
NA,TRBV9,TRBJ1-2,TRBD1,TGTGCCAGCGGAAGGGACAGCTATGGCTACACCTTC,CASGRDSYGYTF
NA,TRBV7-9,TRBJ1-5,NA,TGTGCCAGCAGCTTAGGAAGCGATCAGCCCCAGCATTTT,CASSLGSDQPQHF
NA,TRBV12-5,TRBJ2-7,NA,TGTGCTAGTGGTTCGGTGCGCGAGCAGTACTTC,CASGSVREQYF
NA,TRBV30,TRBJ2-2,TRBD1,TGTGCCTGGGATGGGACAGGGGGAACCGGGGAGCTGTTTTTT,CAWDGTGGTGELFF
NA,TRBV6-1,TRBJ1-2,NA,TGTGCCAGCAGTGAACTCCCGGGGGGCAACTATGGCTACACCTTC,CASSELPGGNYGYTF
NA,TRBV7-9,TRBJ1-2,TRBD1,TGTGCCAGCAGCTTCCCGGGACAGGGTTTGTATGGCTACACCTTC,CASSFPGQGLYGYTF
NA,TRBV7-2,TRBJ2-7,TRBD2,TGTGCCAGCAGCTTAGGGCTAGCGGGAACCTACGAGCAGTACTTC,CASSLGLAGTYEQYF
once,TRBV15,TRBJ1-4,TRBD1,TGTGCCACCAGCAGAGACCGACAGGGAGCTAATGAAAAACTGTTTTTT,CATSRDRQGANEKLFF
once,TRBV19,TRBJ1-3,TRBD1,TGTGCCAGTAGTACCACAGGGGCCTCTGGAAACACCATATATTTT,CASSTTGASGNTIYF
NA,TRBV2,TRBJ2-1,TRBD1,TGTGCCAGCACTCAGGGGGCCTACAATGAGCAGTTCTTC,CASTQGAYNEQFF
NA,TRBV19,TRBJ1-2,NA,TGTGCCAGTAGTCAGGCAGGACAAGTCTACACCTTC,CASSQAGQVYTF
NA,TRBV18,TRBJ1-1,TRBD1,TGTGCCAGCTCACCACGCGTTTTAGACGAGGACAGGAGCACTGAAGCTTTCTTT,CASSPRVLDEDRSTEAFF
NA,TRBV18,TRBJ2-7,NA,TGTGCCAGCTCACCGGGCAGCTCCTACGAGCAGTACTTC,CASSPGSSYEQYF
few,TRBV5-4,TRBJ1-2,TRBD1,TGTGCCAGCAGCTCGACAGGGTATGATGGCTACACCTTC,CASSSTGYDGYTF
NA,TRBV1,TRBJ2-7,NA,TGCACCAGCAGCGGGGGGGTAGCGGGGCCCTACGAGCAGTACTTC,CTSSGGVAGPYEQYF
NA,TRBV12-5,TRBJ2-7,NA,TGTGCTAGTGGTTTAGGGGGGGCGCGGGAGCAGTACTTC,CASGLGGAREQYF
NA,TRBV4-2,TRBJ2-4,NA,TGTGCCAGCAGCCAAGATGGAGGGGCTGGGGCTGATTTCCTAGCCAAAAACATTCAGTACTTC,CASSQDGGAGADFLAKNIQYF
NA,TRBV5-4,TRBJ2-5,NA,TGTGCCAGCAGCCCGACAGAACAAGAGACCCAGTACTTC,CASSPTEQETQYF
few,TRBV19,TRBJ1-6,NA,TGTGCCAGTAGTAGGGGCAGGGGTCTGGCCCTCCACTTT,CASSRGRGLALHF
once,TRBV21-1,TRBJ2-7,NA,TGTGCCAGCAGCAAAGAAAACAGGGTAACCTACGAGCAGTACTTC,CASSKENRVTYEQYF
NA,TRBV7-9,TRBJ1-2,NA,TGTGCCAGCAGTTACAACCCTATAGCCTATGGCTACACCTTC,CASSYNPIAYGYTF
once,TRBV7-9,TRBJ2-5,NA,TGTGCCAGCAGCTTATCTCTCGCGCAAGAGACCCAGTACTTC,CASSLSLAQETQYF
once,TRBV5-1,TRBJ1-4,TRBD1,TGCGCCAGCAGCTCTTACGGGACAGGCGGGACTAATGAAAAACTGTTTTTT,CASSSYGTGGTNEKLFF
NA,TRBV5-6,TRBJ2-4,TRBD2,TGTGCCAGCTGGGGTAGCGGGAGTCGGGCCAAAAACATTCAGTACTTC,CASWGSGSRAKNIQYF
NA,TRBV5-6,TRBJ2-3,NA,TGTGCCAGCAGCTTGGCTTGGGGCGGAATCACAGATACGCAGTATTTT,CASSLAWGGITDTQYF
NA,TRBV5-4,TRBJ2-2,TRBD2,TGTGCCAGCAGCGACGGGACTAGCGGGTCAGGGGTCACCGGGGAGCTGTTTTTT,CASSDGTSGSGVTGELFF
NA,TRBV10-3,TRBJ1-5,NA,TGTGCCATCGGGCCGGTCAATCAGCCCCAGCATTTT,CAIGPVNQPQHF
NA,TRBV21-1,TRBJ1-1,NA,TGTGCCAGCAGCAAAGAGGGGACAGGCCTCAACACTGAAGCTTTCTTT,CASSKEGTGLNTEAFF
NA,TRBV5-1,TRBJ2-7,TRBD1,TGCGCCAGCAGCTTGATGCCGGGACAGGGTTACGAGCAGTACTTC,CASSLMPGQGYEQYF
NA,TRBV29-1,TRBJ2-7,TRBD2,TGCAGCGTGGTGGGACTAGGCTACGAGCAGTACTTC,CSVVGLGYEQYF
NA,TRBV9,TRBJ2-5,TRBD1,TGTGCCAGCAGCCGGACAGGGGTGGAAGAGACCCAGTACTTC,CASSRTGVEETQYF
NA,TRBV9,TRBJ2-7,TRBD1,TGTGCCAGCAGCGAGGACAGGGCGTCCTACGAGCAGTACTTC,CASSEDRASYEQYF
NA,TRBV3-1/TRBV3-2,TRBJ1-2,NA,TGTGCCAGCAGCCCACCGGTGATCACCTATGGCTACACCTTC,CASSPPVITYGYTF
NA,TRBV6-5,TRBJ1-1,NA,TGTGCCGGACGGACGGGAGCTAACACTGAAGCTTTCTTT,CAGRTGANTEAFF
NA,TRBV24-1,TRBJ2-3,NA,TGTGCCACCGGGGGCGGCACAGATACGCAGTATTTT,CATGGGTDTQYF
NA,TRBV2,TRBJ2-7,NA,TGTGCCAGCAGTGAAGGTAGGGGCAGTCTCTACGAGCAGTACTTC,CASSEGRGSLYEQYF
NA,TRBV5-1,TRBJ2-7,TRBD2,TGCGCCAGCAGCGCCTCCGGGACTAGCATCTACGAGCAGTACTTC,CASSASGTSIYEQYF
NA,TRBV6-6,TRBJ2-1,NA,TGTGCCACCGGGGGAAGGGGTGGGGCCGGGTACAATGAGCAGTTCTTC,CATGGRGGAGYNEQFF
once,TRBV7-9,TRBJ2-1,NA,TGTGCCAGCAGCCCCACTAGGGGGGGTGGGAATGAGCAGTTCTTC,CASSPTRGGGNEQFF
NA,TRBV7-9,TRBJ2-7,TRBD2,TGTGCCAGCAGCTCTCCTCCTAGGGGCGGGGGAAACTACGAGCAGTACTTC,CASSSPPRGGGNYEQYF
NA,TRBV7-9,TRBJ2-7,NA,TGTGCCAGCAGCGCGACAGGTCGACTCTACGAGCAGTACTTC,CASSATGRLYEQYF
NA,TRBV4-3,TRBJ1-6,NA,TGCGCCAGCAGCCAATCGGGGTGGACAACAGGGCCTGTTTCACCCCTCCACTTT,CASSQSGWTTGPVSPLHF
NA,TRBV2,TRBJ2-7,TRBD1,TGTGCCAGCATCCTCGACAGGGGTAGGGACGAGCAGTACTTC,CASILDRGRDEQYF
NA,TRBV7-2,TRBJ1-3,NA,TGTGCCAGCAGCTTAGTGCCCCCCCGGGGATCTGGAAACACCATATATTTT,CASSLVPPRGSGNTIYF
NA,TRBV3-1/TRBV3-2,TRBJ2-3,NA,TGTGCCAGCAGCCATATAGAAGATACGCAGTATTTT,CASSHIEDTQYF
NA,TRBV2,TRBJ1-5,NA,TGTGCCAGCAGTTACACCGATCAGCCCCAGCATTTT,CASSYTDQPQHF
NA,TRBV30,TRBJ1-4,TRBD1,TGTGCCTGGAGCCTCGGACAGGAGACAACTAATGAAAAACTGTTTTTT,CAWSLGQETTNEKLFF
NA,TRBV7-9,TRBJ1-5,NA,TGTGCCAGCAGCCGCGGAAGGGGTTGGGATCAGCCCCAGCATTTT,CASSRGRGWDQPQHF
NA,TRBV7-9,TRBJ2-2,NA,TGTGCCAGCAGCTCAGGCGGGGAGCTGTTTTTT,CASSSGGELFF